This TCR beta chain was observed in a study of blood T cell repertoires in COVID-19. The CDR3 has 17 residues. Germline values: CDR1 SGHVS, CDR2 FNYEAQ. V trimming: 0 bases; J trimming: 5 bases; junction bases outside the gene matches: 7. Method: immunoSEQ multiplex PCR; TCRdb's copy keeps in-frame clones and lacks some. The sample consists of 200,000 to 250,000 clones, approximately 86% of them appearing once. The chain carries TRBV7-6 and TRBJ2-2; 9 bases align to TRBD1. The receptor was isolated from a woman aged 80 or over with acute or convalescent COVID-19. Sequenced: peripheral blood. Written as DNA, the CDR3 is TGTGCCAGCAGCTTAGCGGGCACAGGGGGCGGAACCGGGGAGCTGTTTTTT. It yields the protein CASSLAGTGGGTGELFF.